One sample yielded the 30 T cell receptor beta chains listed below, sequenced in a study of blood T cell repertoires in COVID-19. Only in-frame clones appear in the TCRdb table, and some are missing; sequencing was by immunoSEQ multiplex PCR. The sample carries over 90,000 clones, about 90% recorded once. Input material: peripheral blood. These receptors all stem from a human donor in a cohort sampled during active COVID-19.

The chain employs TRBV10-3 and TRBJ2-7; TRBD2 matches at 7 bases. The J segment lost 2 bases and the V segment lost 10 bases, leaving 11 bases of the junction unmatched. Germline V gene data show CDR1 as ENHRY and CDR2 as SYGVKD. The CDR3 contains 14 residues. The CDR3 nucleotides are TGTGCCACGGGGGGAGACCTCCTTACCTACGAGCAGTACTTC. This translates into CATGGDLLTYEQYF.

Here the CDR3 DNA reads TGCGCCAGCAGCTGGGGTGACCGGGACAGGGAATCGAGCTATGGCTACACCTTC. Residues: CASSWGDRDRESSYGYTF. The V and J genes are TRBV5-1 and TRBJ1-2; 9 bases line up with TRBD1. Germline trimming cut 3 bases from V and 4 bases from J; bases unmatched to any gene: 16. Germline lookup yields CDR1 SGHRS and CDR2 YFSETQ. The CDR3 length is 18 residues. Full variable domain (missing parts from reference TRBV5-1 and TRBJ1-2): KAGVTQTPRYLIKTRGQQVTLSCSPISGHRSVSWYQQTPGQGLQFLFEYFSETQRNKGNFPGRFSGRQFSNSRSEMNVSTLELGDSALYLCASSWGDRDRESSYGYTFGSGTRLTVV.

V gene TRBV5-4 combines with J gene TRBJ2-5; 15 bases fit TRBD2. J gave up 5 bases and V 4 bases, and 6 bases lay outside the gene matches. The CDR3 loop spans 16 amino acids. The germline V gene has CDR1 SGHNT and CDR2 YYREEE (reference sequence). The CDR3 sequence is CASSVGLAGGRETQYF. DNA for the CDR3: TGTGCCAGCAGCGTGGGACTAGCGGGGGGCAGGGAGACCCAGTACTTC.

The chain has TRBV6-5 and TRBJ2-7, with D perhaps TRBD1 (6 bases). Germline loops: CDR1 MNHEY, CDR2 SVGAGI. V was clipped by 4 bases and J by 2 bases, with 18 bases between them. The CDR3 consists of 16 residues. The CDR3 coding sequence is TGTGCCAGCAGTTGGGAACCCGGGACAAAGACCTACGAGCAGTACTTC. It codes for CASSWEPGTKTYEQYF.

The chain uses TRBV7-8 and TRBJ2-3; 7 nucleotides align to TRBD1. This CDR3 is 14 amino acids long. Trimming took 9 bases from V and 6 from J; bases not matched to a gene: 12. Germline CDR1 reads SGHVS; CDR2 reads FQNEAQ. CDR3 coding DNA: TGTGCCAGTCGTCCGGGACAGTCGTCGGATACGCAGTATTTT. Protein product: CASRPGQSSDTQYF.

The J gene is TRBJ2-1, the V gene TRBV19, with D tentatively TRBD2 (6 bases). This CDR3 is 17 amino acids long. V lost 7 bases and J lost 0, with 19 bases in between. Germline values: CDR1 LNHDA, CDR2 SQIVND (reference sequence). The CDR3 sequence is CASTRQTSLSSYNEQFF. CDR3 in DNA: TGTGCCAGTACCCGTCAGACTAGTCTTAGCTCCTACAATGAGCAGTTCTTC.

The genes are TRBV6-2 or TRBV6-3 and TRBJ2-3; the D gene is possibly TRBD1 (6 bases). Trimming cost V 6 bases and J 0 bases, with 19 bases left between them. Germline V gene data show CDR1 as MNHEY and CDR2 as SVGEGT. The CDR3 is 17 residues long. The CDR3 nucleotides are TGTGCCAGCAGCCACTGGGGGCGTTGGGGAAGCACAGATACGCAGTATTTT. Encoded protein: CASSHWGRWGSTDTQYF.

The chain combines TRBV6-5 with TRBJ1-5; D is undetermined. V was shortened by 6 bases and J by 2 bases, with 8 bases between the two germline ends. Germline V gene sequence: CDR1 MNHEY, CDR2 SVGAGI. CDR3 length: 13 amino acids. Here the CDR3 reads CASRRSGNQPQHF. CDR3 DNA: TGTGCCAGCAGGAGATCGGGCAATCAGCCCCAGCATTTT.

This chain joins TRBV19 and TRBJ2-1; weak D call: TRBD1 (6 bases). The length of the CDR3 is 15 residues. Trimming took 5 bases from V and 0 from J, leaving 11 bases between them. Germline V gene data show CDR1 as LNHDA and CDR2 as SQIVND (reference sequence). Written as DNA, the CDR3 is TGTGCCAGTAGTGACAGGTTAAGCTCCTACAATGAGCAGTTCTTC. This sequence encodes CASSDRLSSYNEQFF.

The V gene is TRBV7-3, the J gene TRBJ2-3; D is undetermined. Trimming stripped 3 bases from V and 4 bases from J, with 11 bases between. The germline gives CDR1 SGHTA, CDR2 FQGTGA. This CDR3 contains 14 residues. CDR3 loop: CASSFPARADTQYF. The CDR3 DNA follows: TGTGCCAGCAGCTTCCCTGCTAGAGCAGATACGCAGTATTTT.

This chain joins TRBV19 and TRBJ2-1; D is perhaps TRBD1 (6 bases). The germline V and J ends were trimmed by 0 bases and 0 bases, with 9 bases remaining between them. Looked up from germline, CDR1 is LNHDA and CDR2 is SQIVND (reference sequence). The CDR3 extends over 16 amino acids. In nucleotides, the CDR3 is TGTGCCAGTAGTATAGAAGACAGGAACTCCTACAATGAGCAGTTCTTC. Translation: CASSIEDRNSYNEQFF.

This clone was counted once. The chain has TRBV27 and TRBJ1-5; 10 nucleotides agree with TRBD1. This CDR3 has 14 residues. The J segment lost 4 bases and the V segment lost 8 bases, leaving 5 bases of the junction unmatched. Per the germline V gene, CDR1 is MNHEY and CDR2 is SMNVEV (reference sequence). CDR3 DNA sequence: TGTGCCAGCTACGGACAGGGGGTTAATCAGCCCCAGCATTTT. Its protein product is CASYGQGVNQPQHF.

Of note for this clone: Other DNA sequences in this specimen translate into the identical CDR3. This sequence joins TRBV15 and TRBJ2-7, with 8 bases identical to TRBD2. V was pared by 0 bases and J by 3 bases, with 4 bases of the junction left unmatched. This CDR3 region has 15 residues. The germline V gene encodes CDR1 LNHNV and CDR2 YYDKDF (reference sequence). DNA of the CDR3: TGTGCCACCAGCAGAGAGACGGGGGGGAGCTACGAGCAGTACTTC. Protein sequence: CATSRETGGSYEQYF.

This chain joins TRBV3-1 (or the pseudogene TRBV3-2) and TRBJ2-3, with 10 bases fitting TRBD2. Trimming removed 2 bases from V and 6 bases from J; junction bases left unmatched: 5. The V gene's germline CDR1 is LGHDT and CDR2 YNNKEL (reference sequence). CDR3 length: 15 amino acids. The CDR3 bases are TGTGCCAGCAGCCAACTAGCGGGAGAGGTTGATACGCAGTATTTT. It specifies CASSQLAGEVDTQYF.

The chain links TRBV15 to TRBJ1-3, with D possibly matching TRBD1 (6 bases). The CDR3 extends over 14 amino acids. Trimming removed 7 bases from V and 2 bases from J, with 12 bases in between. The germline gives CDR1 LNHNV, CDR2 YYDKDF (reference sequence). CDR3: CATKTGNTGNTIYF. CDR3 in DNA: TGTGCCACCAAAACAGGGAATACTGGAAACACCATATATTTT.

DNA of the CDR3: TGTGCCAGCAGCCAAAGGTATCTTAGGACAGCACAAGAGACCCAGTACTTC. This codes for CASSQRYLRTAQETQYF. The V call is TRBV3-1 (or the pseudogene TRBV3-2), the J call TRBJ2-5; possible D gene TRBD1, 6 bases. CDR1 and CDR2 (germline): LGHDT, YNNKEL (reference sequence). CDR3 length: 17 residues. Trimming removed 2 bases from V and 2 bases from J, with 18 bases in between.

This clone was seen once. The V gene is TRBV6-2 or TRBV6-3, the J gene TRBJ2-2; 10 bases are shared with TRBD1. J gave up 1 base and V 4 bases, and 12 bases lay outside the gene matches. CDR1 and CDR2 (germline): MNHEY, SVGEGT. CDR3 length equals 19 residues. For the CDR3, the DNA is TGTGCCAGCAGTTCCCTCAGACAGGGGGCGGATTTGAACACCGGGGAGCTGTTTTTT. Amino acids: CASSSLRQGADLNTGELFF.

The CDR3 bases are TGTGCCAGTAGTTTCGGGGGGGCCGGCAATGAGCAGTTCTTC. Its protein is CASSFGGAGNEQFF. J is TRBJ2-1 and V is TRBV19, with 8 bases aligning to TRBD2. Unmatched junction bases numbered 6, after V lost 5 bases and J lost 6 bases. The CDR3 consists of 14 residues. Germline CDR1 and CDR2: LNHDA and SQIVND (reference sequence). Combining the CDR3 with reference TRBV19 and TRBJ2-1 gives the whole variable domain DGGITQSPKYLFRKEGQNVTLSCEQNLNHDAMYWYRQDPGQGLRLIYYSQIVNDFQKGDIAEGYSVSREKKESFPLTVTSAQKNPTAFYLCASSFGGAGNEQFFGPGTRLTVL.

This sequence joins TRBV30 and TRBJ1-2; 8 bases are a match to TRBD1. CDR1 is GTSNPN and CDR2 is SVGIG in the germline V gene (reference sequence). V lost 3 bases and J lost 8; bases outside the gene matches: 14. This CDR3 region has 15 residues. CDR3 loop: CAWRTQGAMMGGYTF. The CDR3 DNA follows: TGTGCCTGGAGGACGCAGGGGGCGATGATGGGAGGCTACACCTTC. The complete variable domain, with remaining parts taken from reference TRBV30 and TRBJ1-2, reads SQTIHQWPATLVQPVGSPLSLECTVEGTSNPNLYWYRQAAGRGLQLLFYSVGIGQISSEVPQNLSASRPQDRQFILSSKKLLLSDSGFYLCAWRTQGAMMGGYTFGSGTRLTVV.

The chain carries TRBV18 and TRBJ2-2; the D is unclear. The CDR3 covers 12 residues. With 5 bases removed from V and 7 bases from J, the gap between germline ends came to 8 bases. Germline CDR1 reads KGHSH; CDR2 reads LQKENI. As DNA, the CDR3 is TGTGCCAGCTCATCAGACTTCGGGGAGCTGTTTTTT. Translated: CASSSDFGELFF.

This clone came up once. The same CDR3 can be traced to other DNA sequences in this sample. The CDR3: CASSYSRSTEAFF. For the CDR3, the DNA is TGTGCCAGCAGTTACTCGAGGAGCACTGAAGCTTTCTTT. The V call is TRBV6-5, the J call TRBJ1-1; D remains unclear. The CDR3 extends over 13 amino acids. Germline V gene sequence: CDR1 MNHEY, CDR2 SVGAGI. V was trimmed by 0 bases and J by 4 bases, leaving 6 bases between them.

The CDR3 reads CASSMTWLETQYF. The CDR3 nucleotides read TGTGCCAGCAGTATGACATGGTTGGAGACCCAGTACTTC. This chain joins TRBV2 and TRBJ2-5; D is unresolved. Per the germline V gene, CDR1 is SNHLY and CDR2 is FYNNEI. Trimming took 5 bases from V and 5 from J, leaving 12 bases between them. CDR3 length: 13 amino acids.

The sample holds a few counts of this clone. This sequence joins TRBV27 and TRBJ2-7; D call uncertain. Trimming left V 0 bases short and J 2 bases short, with 8 bases between. The germline gives CDR1 MNHEY, CDR2 SMNVEV (reference sequence). The CDR3 consists of 14 residues. CDR3 DNA sequence: TGTGCCAGCAGTTTATCGGCACTACCCTACGAGCAGTACTTC. The encoded protein is CASSLSALPYEQYF.

V is TRBV27 and J is TRBJ1-6, with 8 bases lining up with TRBD1. Germline V lookup: CDR1 MNHEY, CDR2 SMNVEV (reference sequence). CDR3 size: 17 residues. Trimming removed 0 bases from V and 4 bases from J; junction bases left unmatched: 5. This chain's CDR3 is CASSLSHRGRYNSPLHF. DNA of the CDR3: TGTGCCAGCAGTTTATCGCACAGGGGGAGGTATAATTCACCCCTCCACTTT.

This clone has just a few counts. The chain joins TRBV7-3 to TRBJ2-2, with 10 bases matching TRBD2. This CDR3 is 19 amino acids long. Germline trimming cut 1 base from V and 1 base from J; bases unmatched to any gene: 9. CDR1 and CDR2 from the germline V gene are SGHTA and FQGTGA. CDR3 bases: TGTGCCAGCAGCTTAAGTGGACCCCGGACTAGCGGGAACACCGGGGAGCTGTTTTTT. This encodes CASSLSGPRTSGNTGELFF.

J is TRBJ2-5 and V is TRBV19; TRBD1 might be the D (5 bases). With 6 bases removed from V and 2 bases from J, the gap between germline ends came to 10 bases. Germline CDR1 and CDR2: LNHDA and SQIVND (reference sequence). The CDR3 sequence is 13 residues long. The CDR3 reads CASRRQGQETQYF. The CDR3 DNA follows: TGTGCCAGTAGGAGGCAGGGTCAAGAGACCCAGTACTTC.

This chain connects TRBV19 to TRBJ2-1, with D perhaps TRBD1 (6 bases). This CDR3 region has 11 residues. V lost 4 bases to trimming and J lost 8 bases, with 6 bases between them. CDR1 is LNHDA and CDR2 is SQIVND in the germline V gene (reference sequence). CDR3 coding DNA: TGTGCCAGTAGTACAGGGGATGAGCAGTTCTTC. Translation: CASSTGDEQFF. Full variable domain (rest looked up from reference TRBV19 and TRBJ2-1): DGGITQSPKYLFRKEGQNVTLSCEQNLNHDAMYWYRQDPGQGLRLIYYSQIVNDFQKGDIAEGYSVSREKKESFPLTVTSAQKNPTAFYLCASSTGDEQFFGPGTRLTVL.

The chain couples TRBV7-9 to TRBJ1-5; 7 bases map to TRBD1. The CDR3 loop spans 15 amino acids. J lost 2 bases, V lost 5 bases, and 6 bases had no gene match. From germline, CDR1 is SEHNR and CDR2 FQNEAQ (reference sequence). The CDR3 DNA follows: TGTGCCAGCAGCGTGACAGGGTTGGGCAATCAGCCCCAGCATTTT. This gives the protein CASSVTGLGNQPQHF.

The chain carries TRBV7-9 and TRBJ1-6, with 7 bases identical to TRBD1. Germline values: CDR1 SEHNR, CDR2 FQNEAQ (reference sequence). The ends lost 8 bases at V and 6 bases at J; junction bases unmatched: 10. This CDR3 contains 15 residues. In DNA, the CDR3 is TGTGCCAGCGCCCCGACAGGGAAGCTTAATTCACCCCTCCACTTT. As protein: CASAPTGKLNSPLHF.

CDR3 bases: TGTGCCAGCAGCCAAAGACAGGGGGCGGTTGGCTACACCTTC. This encodes CASSQRQGAVGYTF. The chain recombines TRBV3-1 (or the pseudogene TRBV3-2) with TRBJ1-2; 10 positions agree with TRBD1. Germline values: CDR1 LGHDT, CDR2 YNNKEL (reference sequence). The ends lost 2 bases at V and 7 bases at J; junction bases unmatched: 4. The CDR3 spans 14 residues.